The subject of this entry is one TCR beta chain. This sample was included in a study of T cell changes during pregnancy in multiple sclerosis. Method: immunoSEQ multiplex PCR; TCRdb's copy keeps in-frame clones and lacks some. The table includes 65,000 to 90,000 clones, 92% detected once. Germline CDR1 is SGHAT and CDR2 is FQNNGV. The CDR3 runs to 13 residues. Trimming pared 5 bases from V and 3 bases from J, leaving 8 bases between. The sequences come from CD4+ T cells from peripheral blood mononuclear cells, collected after pregnancy. The origin of this receptor is a female donor with multiple sclerosis, enrolled in a pregnancy study. The rearrangement joins TRBV11-2 to TRBJ2-1; D not certain. CDR3 loop: CASSAYSYNEQFF. The CDR3 nucleotides are TGTGCCAGCAGCGCATACAGCTACAATGAGCAGTTCTTC.